The T cell receptor (beta chain) described here comes from a study of T cell clonotyping in hematopoietic cell transplantation. Overall study findings and caveats: Recipient TCR diversity dropped after transplant; expanded clonotypes rose from day 30 to 180.

Trimming shortened V by 6 bases and J by 2 bases, and 11 bases separated the two germline ends. This CDR3 is 13 amino acids long. Germline V gives CDR1 ENHRY, CDR2 SYGVKD. Time point noted: recipient sample about 28 days before transplant, after cytoreduction. Using immunoSEQ multiplex PCR, the repertoire was profiled, and TCRdb retains in-frame clones only, with some absent. The sample contains roughly 18,000 clones, about 84% of which appear only once. This clone has only one observation. Antigen unknown. The receptor was derived from a man between 50 and 59 years old with acute myeloid leukemia. Some clones in this sample may be carry-over from other donors' samples. The chain combines TRBV10-3 with TRBJ2-7; tentative D call: TRBD1 (6 bases). The sequenced sample was peripheral blood mononuclear cells, obtained before stem cell transplant. CDR3 sequence: CAISLDRPYEQYF. CDR3 bases: TGTGCCATCAGCTTGGACAGACCCTACGAGCAGTACTTC.